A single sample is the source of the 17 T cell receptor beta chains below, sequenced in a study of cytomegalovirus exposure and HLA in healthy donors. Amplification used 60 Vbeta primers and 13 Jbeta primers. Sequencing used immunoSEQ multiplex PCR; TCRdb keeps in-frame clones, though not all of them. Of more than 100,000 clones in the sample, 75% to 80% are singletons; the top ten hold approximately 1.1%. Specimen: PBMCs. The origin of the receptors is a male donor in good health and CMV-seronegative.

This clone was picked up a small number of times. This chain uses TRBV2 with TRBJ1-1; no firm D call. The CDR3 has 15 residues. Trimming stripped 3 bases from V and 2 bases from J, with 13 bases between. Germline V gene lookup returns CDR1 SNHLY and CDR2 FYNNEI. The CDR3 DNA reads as TGTGCCAGCAGTGAGGCGGCGCAGAGAAACACTGAAGCTTTCTTT. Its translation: CASSEAAQRNTEAFF.

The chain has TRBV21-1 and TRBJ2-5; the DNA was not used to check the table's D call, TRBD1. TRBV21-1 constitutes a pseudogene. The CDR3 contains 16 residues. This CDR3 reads CASSKAVGQGQETQYF. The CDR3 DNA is TGTGCCAGCAGCAAAGCGGTAGGTCAGGGCCAAGAGACCCAGTACTTC.

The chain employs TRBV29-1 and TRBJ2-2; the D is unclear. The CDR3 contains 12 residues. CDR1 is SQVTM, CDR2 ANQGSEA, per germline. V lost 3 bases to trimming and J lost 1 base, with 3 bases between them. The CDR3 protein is CSVDRNTGELFF. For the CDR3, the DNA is TGCAGCGTTGACAGGAACACCGGGGAGCTGTTTTTT.

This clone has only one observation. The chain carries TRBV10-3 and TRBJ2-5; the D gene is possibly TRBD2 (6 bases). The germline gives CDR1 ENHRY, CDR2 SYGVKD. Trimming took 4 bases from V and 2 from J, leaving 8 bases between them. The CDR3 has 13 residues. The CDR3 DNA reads TGTGCCATCAGTGCGCGGGGTCAAGAGACCCAGTACTTC. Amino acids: CAISARGQETQYF.

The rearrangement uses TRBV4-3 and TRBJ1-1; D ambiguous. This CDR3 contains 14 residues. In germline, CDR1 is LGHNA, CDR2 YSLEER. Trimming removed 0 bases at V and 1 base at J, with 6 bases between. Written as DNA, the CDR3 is TGCGCCAGCAGCCAAGAAAACAGGAACACTGAAGCTTTCTTT. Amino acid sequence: CASSQENRNTEAFF.

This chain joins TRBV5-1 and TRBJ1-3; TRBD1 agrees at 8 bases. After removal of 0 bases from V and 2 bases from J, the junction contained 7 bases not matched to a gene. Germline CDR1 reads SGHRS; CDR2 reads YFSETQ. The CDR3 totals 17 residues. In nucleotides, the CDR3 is TGCGCCAGCAGCTTGGCCGGACAGGGTTGGACTGGAAACACCATATATTTT. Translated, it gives CASSLAGQGWTGNTIYF.

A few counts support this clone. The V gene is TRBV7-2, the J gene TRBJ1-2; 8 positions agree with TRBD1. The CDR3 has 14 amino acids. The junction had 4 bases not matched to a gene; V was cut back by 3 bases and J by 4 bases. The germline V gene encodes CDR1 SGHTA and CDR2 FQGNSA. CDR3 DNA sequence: TGTGCCAGCAGCTTCAGGGGGCACAGCTATGGCTACACCTTC. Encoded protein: CASSFRGHSYGYTF.

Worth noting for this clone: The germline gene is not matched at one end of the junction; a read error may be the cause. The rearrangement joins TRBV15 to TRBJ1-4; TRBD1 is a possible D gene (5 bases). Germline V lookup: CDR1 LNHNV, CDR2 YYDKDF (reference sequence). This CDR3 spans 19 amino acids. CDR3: CAASGRGPRVGATNEKLFF. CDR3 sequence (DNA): TGTGCCGCCAGCGGGAGGGGACCCCGGGTCGGCGCAACTAATGAAAAACTGTTTTTT.

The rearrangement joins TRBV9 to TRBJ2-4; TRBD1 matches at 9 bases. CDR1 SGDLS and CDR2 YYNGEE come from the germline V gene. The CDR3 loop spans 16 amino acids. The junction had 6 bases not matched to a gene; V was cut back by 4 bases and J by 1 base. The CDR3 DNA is TGTGCCAGCAGCCCCGGACAGGGGAAGGCCAAAAACATTCAGTACTTC. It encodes CASSPGQGKAKNIQYF.

The CDR3 coding sequence is TGTGCCAGCAGCTTAGCGTCACAGGGGGTGCATCCCCTCCACTTT. Its translation: CASSLASQGVHPLHF. V gene TRBV7-9 combines with J gene TRBJ1-6; 8 nucleotides agree with TRBD1. The germline V gene has CDR1 SEHNR and CDR2 FQNEAQ (reference sequence). The CDR3 is made up of 15 amino acids. The V and J ends lost 0 bases and 13 bases, in that order; junction bases with no gene match: 8.

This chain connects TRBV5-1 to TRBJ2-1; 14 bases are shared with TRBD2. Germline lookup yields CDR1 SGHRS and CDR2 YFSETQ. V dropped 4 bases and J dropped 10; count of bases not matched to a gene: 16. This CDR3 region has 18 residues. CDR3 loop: CASSAGLAGGHGFGEQFF. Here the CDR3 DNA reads TGCGCCAGCAGCGCCGGACTAGCGGGGGGCCACGGTTTTGGGGAGCAGTTCTTC.

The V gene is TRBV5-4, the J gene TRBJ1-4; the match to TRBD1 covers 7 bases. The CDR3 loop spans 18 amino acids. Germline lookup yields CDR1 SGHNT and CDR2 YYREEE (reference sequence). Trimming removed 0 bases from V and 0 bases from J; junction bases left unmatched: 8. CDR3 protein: CASSLGGRGAATNEKLFF. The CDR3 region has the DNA TGTGCCAGCAGCTTGGGGGGCAGGGGGGCGGCAACTAATGAAAAACTGTTTTTT.

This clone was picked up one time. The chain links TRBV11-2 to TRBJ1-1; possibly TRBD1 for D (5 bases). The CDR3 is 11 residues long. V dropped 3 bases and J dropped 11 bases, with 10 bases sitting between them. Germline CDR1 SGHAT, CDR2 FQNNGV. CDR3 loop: CASSLTAGAFF. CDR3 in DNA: TGTGCCAGCAGCTTGACAGCTGGGGCTTTCTTT.

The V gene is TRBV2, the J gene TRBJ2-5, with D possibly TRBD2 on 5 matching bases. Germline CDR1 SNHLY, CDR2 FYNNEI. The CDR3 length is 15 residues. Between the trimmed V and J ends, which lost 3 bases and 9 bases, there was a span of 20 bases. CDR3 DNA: TGTGCCAGCAGTGACGAGGCGGGTACAAGAGCGGCCCAGTACTTC. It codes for CASSDEAGTRAAQYF.

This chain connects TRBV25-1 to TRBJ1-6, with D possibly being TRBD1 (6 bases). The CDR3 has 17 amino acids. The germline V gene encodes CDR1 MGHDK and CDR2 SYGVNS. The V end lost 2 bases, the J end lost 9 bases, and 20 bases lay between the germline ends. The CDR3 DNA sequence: TGTGCCAGCAGTGAAAGGGAGGGACCGGGGGCAGGTTCACCCCTCCACTTT. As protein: CASSEREGPGAGSPLHF. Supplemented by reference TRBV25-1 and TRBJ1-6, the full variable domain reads EADIYQTPRYLVIGTGKKITLECSQTMGHDKMYWYQQDPGMELHLIHYSYGVNSTEKGDLSSESTVSRIRTEHFPLTLESARPSHTSQYLCASSEREGPGAGSPLHFGNGTRLTVT.

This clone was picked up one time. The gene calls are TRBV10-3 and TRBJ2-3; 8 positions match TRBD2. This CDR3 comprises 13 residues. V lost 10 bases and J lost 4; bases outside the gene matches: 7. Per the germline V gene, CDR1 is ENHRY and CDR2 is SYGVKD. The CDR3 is CATSGGLPDTQYF. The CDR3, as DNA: TGTGCCACGTCGGGGGGGCTACCAGATACGCAGTATTTT.

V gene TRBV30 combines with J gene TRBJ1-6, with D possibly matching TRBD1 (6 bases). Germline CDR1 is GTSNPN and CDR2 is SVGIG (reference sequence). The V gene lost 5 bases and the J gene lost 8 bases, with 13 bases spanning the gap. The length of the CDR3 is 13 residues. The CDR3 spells CAWADRIDSPLHF. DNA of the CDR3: TGTGCCTGGGCCGACAGGATTGATTCACCCCTCCACTTT. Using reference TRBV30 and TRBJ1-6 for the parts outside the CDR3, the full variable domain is SQTIHQWPATLVQPVGSPLSLECTVEGTSNPNLYWYRQAAGRGLQLLFYSVGIGQISSEVPQNLSASRPQDRQFILSSKKLLLSDSGFYLCAWADRIDSPLHFGNGTRLTVT.